Below, one T cell receptor beta chain is given with its context. The sample belongs to a study of blood T cell repertoires in COVID-19. In the study overall: Italy, Spain and the United States were the sources of the convalescent and acute COVID-19 samples. Sources were T cells, B-cell-depleted T cells, or PBMCs; the material itself was cDNA or gDNA.

Trimming left V 7 bases short and J 9 bases short, with 13 bases between. The CDR3 runs to 13 residues. Germline V gene lookup returns CDR1 MNHEY and CDR2 SVGAGI. Some clones are missing from TCRdb's copy, which holds only in-frame ones; the method was immunoSEQ multiplex PCR. This table holds 100,000 to 150,000 clones, 65% to 90% found once. The receptor's source is a man older than 75 with active or convalescent COVID-19. Material: peripheral blood. V is TRBV6-5 and J is TRBJ1-6, with D tentatively TRBD1 (6 bases). The CDR3 DNA sequence: TGTGCCAGCACTACAGGGTGGCCTTCACCCCTCCACTTT. Its translation is CASTTGWPSPLHF.